Sequencing of this T cell receptor beta chain was carried out in a study of shared clonotypes between healthy human individuals. The overall study: Donors were a couple of women and a few men aged 18 to 49.

On this clone itself: What it binds is unknown.

The CDR3 contains 16 residues. Looked up from germline, CDR1 is SGHNT and CDR2 is YYREEE (reference sequence). Trimming took off 3 bases at V and 3 bases at J, with 16 bases between the two ends. Findings of the study overall: Sequencing depth was expected to influence donor clonotype sharing.

Healthy adults negative for HIV, lacking recent acute infections or vaccinations, served as donors. Sequencing on ten immunoSEQ deep assay plates was performed for unsorted PBMC DNA. The data were produced by immunoSEQ multiplex PCR, yet TCRdb's version contains in-frame clones alone and is incomplete. The top ten hold about an eighth of the sample, which has about 490,000 clones, roughly 85% seen once. The receptor was derived from a woman aged 35 to 49 in good health. Some clones in this sample may be carry-over from other donors' samples. V gene TRBV5-4 combines with J gene TRBJ2-1, with D perhaps matching TRBD1 (6 bases). Sequences were obtained from PBMCs. DNA for the CDR3: TGTGCCAGCAGCTCCTCCCGGGACACCTACTACAATGAGCAGTTCTTC. Translated, it gives CASSSSRDTYYNEQFF.